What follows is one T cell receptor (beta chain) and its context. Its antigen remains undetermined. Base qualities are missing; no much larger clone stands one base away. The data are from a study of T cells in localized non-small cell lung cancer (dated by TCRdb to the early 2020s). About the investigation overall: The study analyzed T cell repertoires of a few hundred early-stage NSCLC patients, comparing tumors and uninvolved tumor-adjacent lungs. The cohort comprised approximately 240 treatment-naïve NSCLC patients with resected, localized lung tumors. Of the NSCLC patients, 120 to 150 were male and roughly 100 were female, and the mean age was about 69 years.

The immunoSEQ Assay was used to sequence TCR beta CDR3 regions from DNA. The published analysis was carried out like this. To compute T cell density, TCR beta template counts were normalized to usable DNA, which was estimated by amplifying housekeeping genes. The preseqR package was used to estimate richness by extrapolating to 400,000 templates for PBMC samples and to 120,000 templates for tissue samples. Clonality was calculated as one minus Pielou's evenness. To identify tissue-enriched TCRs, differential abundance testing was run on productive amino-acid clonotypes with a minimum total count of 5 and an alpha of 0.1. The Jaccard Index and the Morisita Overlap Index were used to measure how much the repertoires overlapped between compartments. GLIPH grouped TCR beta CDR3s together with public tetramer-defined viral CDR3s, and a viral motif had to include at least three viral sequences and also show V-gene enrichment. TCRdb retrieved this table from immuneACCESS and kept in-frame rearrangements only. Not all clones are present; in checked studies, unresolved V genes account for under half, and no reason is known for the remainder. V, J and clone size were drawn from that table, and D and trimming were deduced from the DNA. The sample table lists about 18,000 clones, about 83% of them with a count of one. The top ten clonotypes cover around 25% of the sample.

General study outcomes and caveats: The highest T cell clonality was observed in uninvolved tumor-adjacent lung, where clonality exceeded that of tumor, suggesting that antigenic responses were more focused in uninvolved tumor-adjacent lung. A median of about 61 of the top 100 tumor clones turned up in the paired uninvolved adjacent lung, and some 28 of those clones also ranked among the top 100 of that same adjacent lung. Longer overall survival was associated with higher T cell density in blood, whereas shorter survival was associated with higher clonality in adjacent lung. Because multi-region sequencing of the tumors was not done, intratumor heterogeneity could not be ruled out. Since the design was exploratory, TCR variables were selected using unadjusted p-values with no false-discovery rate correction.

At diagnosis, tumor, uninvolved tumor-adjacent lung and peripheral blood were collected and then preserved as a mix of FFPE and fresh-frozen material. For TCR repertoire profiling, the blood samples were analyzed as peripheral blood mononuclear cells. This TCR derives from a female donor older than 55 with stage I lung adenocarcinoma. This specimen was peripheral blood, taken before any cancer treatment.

The DNA sequence reads TGTGCCAGCAGCGTAGATGGACAGCTCAATCAGCCCCAGCATTTT. Its protein is CASSVDGQLNQPQHF. Rearrangement joined TRBV9 to TRBJ1-5; possibly the D gene is TRBD1, per 6 matching bases. V is reduced by 0 bases and J by 3 bases, leaving a spacing of 10 bases between them. From cysteine to phenylalanine, the CDR3 is 15 amino acids long. Just the 45-base CDR3 DNA is kept, in frame starting at base 1. From the germline V gene, CDR1 is SGDLS and CDR2 is YYNGEE. Extended through the reference TRBV9 and TRBJ1-5 proteins, this CDR3 yields the full variable domain: DSGVTQTPKHLITATGQRVTLRCSPRSGDLSVYWYQQSLDQGLQFLIQYYNGEERAKGNILERFSAQQFPDLHSELNLSSLELGDSALYFCASSVDGQLNQPQHFGDGTRLSIL.